Listed here are 32 T cell receptor beta chains from one sample, sequenced in a study of blood T cells in healthy people across ages. Primed by a sample-barcoded 5' primer and a J-beta primer mix, a second PCR proceeded for about 7 to 11 cycles. TCRdb passed the 5' RACE reads through MiXCR, listing each CDR3 protein once. This table holds roughly 560,000 distinct CDR3 sequences, around 24% found once. These data were likewise used in another study, on T cells of mothers and their children.

What was sequenced was blood. The source of these receptors is a boy aged 5-17 years in good health.

In its sample, this clonotype was seen a few times. V is TRBV12-3 or TRBV12-4 and J is TRBJ1-6; D might be TRBD1 (6 bases). With 3 bases removed from V and 7 bases from J, the gap between germline ends came to 13 bases. The CDR3 has 15 amino acids. The CDR3 sequence: CASSLSRGYNSPLHF. For the CDR3, the DNA is TGTGCCAGCAGTTTGTCCAGGGGCTACAATTCACCCCTCCACTTT.

The genes are TRBV10-3 and TRBJ2-7, with D unclear. Germline lookup yields CDR1 ENHRY and CDR2 SYGVKD. With 2 bases removed from V and 0 bases from J, the gap between germline ends came to 8 bases. The CDR3 loop spans 14 amino acids. The CDR3 sequence: CAISETASSYEQYF. The CDR3 DNA sequence: TGTGCCATCAGTGAGACAGCCAGCTCCTACGAGCAGTACTTC.

This clonotype came up many times. V is TRBV29-1 and J is TRBJ2-4, with D possibly TRBD2 on 6 matching bases. V lost 7 bases, J lost 1 base, and 11 bases lay in between. The CDR3 loop spans 13 amino acids. CDR1 SQVTM and CDR2 ANQGSEA come from the germline V gene. CDR3 loop: CSGGEVAKNIQYF. Here the CDR3 DNA reads TGCAGCGGGGGGGAGGTGGCCAAAAACATTCAGTACTTC.

The J gene is TRBJ2-1, the V gene TRBV15; 11 bases agree with TRBD2. The V segment lost 0 bases and the J segment 0 bases; nucleotides outside the gene matches: 10. CDR1 is LNHNV and CDR2 is YYDKDF in the germline V gene (reference sequence). This CDR3 comprises 20 residues. The CDR3 is CATSRDGGTSGSGSYNEQFF. CDR3 DNA sequence: TGTGCCACCAGCAGAGATGGTGGGACTAGCGGTAGTGGCTCCTACAATGAGCAGTTCTTC.

This chain uses TRBV6-6 with TRBJ2-1; the D gene could be TRBD1 or TRBD2 (5 bases each). The end of the DNA fits TRBJ2-7 better, so the J call may be wrong. The CDR3 has 14 residues. Germline CDR1 is MNHNY and CDR2 is SVGAGI (reference sequence). The CDR3: CASSYGGATYEQYV. The CDR3 nucleotides read TGTGCCAGCAGTTACGGGGGAGCCACCTACGAGCAGTACGTC.

V and J are TRBV3-1 and TRBJ2-3; the D gene is possibly TRBD2 (6 bases). The CDR3 spans 17 residues. The V and J ends lost 4 bases and 6 bases respectively, with 23 bases between them. Germline V lookup: CDR1 LGHDT, CDR2 YNNKEL (reference sequence). CDR3 amino acids: CASSLTSPGNKADTQYF. DNA of the CDR3: TGTGCCAGCAGCCTGACTAGTCCGGGGAATAAGGCGGATACGCAGTATTTT.

This clonotype was found a few times. This sequence joins TRBV20-1 and TRBJ2-7; 9 bases align to TRBD2. Unmatched junction bases numbered 3, after V lost 0 bases and J lost 0 bases. This CDR3 spans 15 amino acids. Germline CDR1 is DFQATT and CDR2 is SNEGSKA (reference sequence). The CDR3 DNA follows: TGCAGTGCTAGAGATCTAGCGGGGAGCTCCTACGAGCAGTACTTC. This gives the protein CSARDLAGSSYEQYF.

This clonotype appeared a few times. This chain's CDR3 is CASSLTRVNTEAFF. CDR3 DNA sequence: TGTGCCAGCAGTTTAACCAGGGTGAACACTGAAGCTTTCTTT. The chain couples TRBV28 to TRBJ1-1; D possibly corresponds to TRBD1 (5 bases). CDR3 length: 14 residues. The germline V gene encodes CDR1 MDHEN and CDR2 SYDVKM. V was cut by 2 bases and J by 0 bases, with 7 bases left in between.

This clonotype was found a few times. The junction does not match germline at one end; this may be a read error. The V gene is TRBV5-1, the J gene TRBJ2-5, with 7 nucleotides matching TRBD1. Per the germline V gene, CDR1 is SGHRS and CDR2 is YFSETQ. The CDR3 consists of 12 residues. The CDR3 bases are TGCGCCAGCAGCTTCCCCGACAGGGAGCAGCTCTTC. Translation gives CASSFPDREQLF.

The rearrangement links TRBV5-5 to TRBJ2-2, with D unresolved. Trimming shortened V by 3 bases and J by 6 bases, and 9 bases separated the two germline ends. This CDR3 has 13 residues. Looked up from germline, CDR1 is SGHKS and CDR2 is YYEKEE (reference sequence). CDR3 bases: TGTGCCAGCAGCTCCCGGAATGCCGGGGAGCTGTTTTTT. Its translation: CASSSRNAGELFF.

The genes are TRBV5-6 and TRBJ2-1, with 10 bases lining up with TRBD2. V shed 4 bases, J shed 4 bases, and the junction held 2 bases outside the gene matches. Germline V gene lookup returns CDR1 SGHDT and CDR2 YYEEEE. The CDR3 runs 14 residues. The CDR3 DNA reads TGTGCCAGCAGCGCTAGCGGGAGTTACAATGAGCAGTTCTTC. Translation gives CASSASGSYNEQFF.

This clonotype turned up a few times. The chain is built from TRBV20-1 and TRBJ2-3; unclear D gene. Germline CDR1 DFQATT, CDR2 SNEGSKA (reference sequence). The V and J ends lost 3 bases and 2 bases respectively, with 9 bases between them. The CDR3 sequence is 13 residues long. CDR3 sequence: CSARTVVTDTQYF. For the CDR3, the DNA is TGCAGTGCTAGGACGGTAGTCACAGATACGCAGTATTTT.

The V call is TRBV12-3 or TRBV12-4, the J call TRBJ2-5; D gene ambiguous. The J call may not be correct, given that the DNA end is closer to TRBJ2-7. The CDR3 is 15 residues long. The CDR3 nucleotides are TGTGCCAGCAGTTTAGGGCAGATCGTCTCCTACGAGCAGTACTTC. Protein sequence: CASSLGQIVSYEQYF.

CDR3 loop: CSASGQAYEQYF. The DNA for the CDR3 is TGCAGTGCTTCCGGACAGGCCTACGAGCAGTACTTC. The rearrangement joins TRBV20-1 to TRBJ2-7, with TRBD1 matching 7 bases. V dropped 5 bases and J dropped 2; count of bases not matched to a gene: 3. The CDR3 spans 12 residues. Germline CDR1 is DFQATT and CDR2 is SNEGSKA (reference sequence).

The chain uses TRBV5-6 and TRBJ2-2, with D possibly being TRBD1 (6 bases). This CDR3 is 17 amino acids long. CDR1 is SGHDT and CDR2 is YYEEEE in the germline V gene. V shed 2 bases and J shed 2 bases, with 16 bases lying between them. CDR3 nucleotide sequence: TGTGCCAGCAGCTTATTAATGACAGGTGTCAACACCGGGGAGCTGTTTTTT. This sequence encodes CASSLLMTGVNTGELFF. The entire variable domain, with the rest obtained from reference TRBV5-6 and TRBJ2-2, is as follows: DAGVTQSPTHLIKTRGQQVTLRCSPKSGHDTVSWYQQALGQGPQFIFQYYEEEERQRGNFPDRFSGHQFPNYSSELNVNALLLGDSALYLCASSLLMTGVNTGELFFGEGSRLTVL.

V usage is TRBV19 and J usage is TRBJ2-7; TRBD2 aligns across 14 bases. The assigned J gene may be wrong: the sequence end matches TRBJ2-1 better. Germline CDR1 LNHDA, CDR2 SQIVND (reference sequence). The length of the CDR3 is 15 residues. CDR3 loop: CASSVGLAGDVEQFF. CDR3 DNA sequence: TGTGCCAGTAGTGTGGGACTAGCGGGAGACGTTGAGCAGTTCTTC.

In its sample, this clonotype was seen once. J is TRBJ2-7 and V is TRBV12-3 or TRBV12-4, with 9 positions matching TRBD1. CDR3 size: 15 residues. The V segment lost 5 bases and the J segment 7 bases; nucleotides outside the gene matches: 12. The CDR3 here is CASSLTGGHLGEQYF. The CDR3 region has the DNA TGTGCCAGCAGTCTAACAGGGGGCCACCTGGGTGAGCAGTACTTC.

This clonotype was detected a few times. V and J are TRBV18 and TRBJ1-1; D is uncertain. From germline, CDR1 is KGHSH and CDR2 LQKENI. The CDR3 spans 14 residues. The V gene lost 4 bases and the J gene lost 1 base, with 10 bases spanning the gap. CDR3 loop: CASSRTNGNTEAFF. CDR3 in DNA: TGTGCCAGCTCACGAACAAACGGGAACACTGAAGCTTTCTTT.

CDR3 protein: CASSLAGGRVIPNEQFF. CDR3 sequence (DNA): TGTGCCAGCAGTTTAGCGGGTGGCAGGGTCATCCCCAATGAGCAGTTCTTC. V and J are TRBV12-3 or TRBV12-4 and TRBJ2-1; tentatively, D is TRBD1 (5 bases). The V gene lost 0 bases and the J gene lost 6 bases, with 18 bases spanning the gap. The CDR3 length is 17 residues.

CDR3 DNA: TGTGCCAGCAGTTACTCGCAGGGTTTATATGGCTACACCTTC. This translates into CASSYSQGLYGYTF. The chain recombines TRBV6-6 with TRBJ1-2; D is perhaps TRBD1 (5 bases). Looked up from germline, CDR1 is MNHNY and CDR2 is SVGAGI (reference sequence). Between the trimmed V and J ends, which lost 0 bases and 5 bases, there was a span of 10 bases. The CDR3 runs to 14 residues.

The rearrangement uses TRBV6-2 or TRBV6-3 and TRBJ1-2; D call uncertain. This CDR3 is built from 14 residues. V lost 0 bases to trimming and J lost 4 bases, with 9 bases between them. From germline, CDR1 is MNHEY and CDR2 SVGEGT. For the CDR3, the DNA is TGTGCCAGCAGTTACTCGACGCAGACCTATGGCTACACCTTC. Residues: CASSYSTQTYGYTF.

The genes are TRBV7-9 and TRBJ1-3; D remains unclear. Trimming removed 5 bases at V and 14 bases at J, with 13 bases between. This CDR3 has 11 residues. Germline assignment: CDR1 SEHNR and CDR2 FQNEAQ (reference sequence). The CDR3 DNA is TGTGCCAGCAGCCCTCCCGGACCCCTATATTTT. Its protein is CASSPPGPLYF. Combining the CDR3 with reference TRBV7-9 and TRBJ1-3 gives the whole variable domain DTGVSQNPRHKITKRGQNVTFRCDPISEHNRLYWYRQTLGQGPEFLTYFQNEAQLEKSRLLSDRFSAERPKGSFSTLEIQRTEQGDSAMYLCASSPPGPLYFGEGSWLTVV.

The rearrangement uses TRBV29-1 and TRBJ2-5; 11 positions match TRBD2. The closer fit of TRBJ2-1 to the DNA end suggests the J call may be wrong. CDR3 length: 14 amino acids. Germline CDR1 is SQVTM and CDR2 is ANQGSEA. The CDR3 DNA reads TGCAGCGTTGATTCTAGCGGGAGGTTCAATGAGCAGTTCTTC. Its translation: CSVDSSGRFNEQFF.

V usage is TRBV5-1 and J usage is TRBJ2-2; 11 positions agree with TRBD2. Per the germline V gene, CDR1 is SGHRS and CDR2 is YFSETQ. With 1 base clipped from V and 8 bases from J, the junction kept 7 bases outside the gene matches. This CDR3 is built from 16 residues. This chain's CDR3 is CASSLSLAGGSGELFF. CDR3 bases: TGCGCCAGCAGCTTGAGTCTAGCGGGAGGCTCTGGGGAGCTGTTTTTT. Full variable domain (missing parts from reference TRBV5-1 and TRBJ2-2): KAGVTQTPRYLIKTRGQQVTLSCSPISGHRSVSWYQQTPGQGLQFLFEYFSETQRNKGNFPGRFSGRQFSNSRSEMNVSTLELGDSALYLCASSLSLAGGSGELFFGEGSRLTVL.

V usage is TRBV5-5 and J usage is TRBJ2-7; D is unclear. The CDR3 length is 15 residues. Trimming took off 0 bases at V and 3 bases at J, with 13 bases between the two ends. Germline V gene data show CDR1 as SGHKS and CDR2 as YYEKEE (reference sequence). The CDR3: CASSLGELGNYEQYF. CDR3 nucleotide sequence: TGTGCCAGCAGCTTGGGCGAGCTGGGGAACTACGAGCAGTACTTC. Together with reference TRBV5-5 and TRBJ2-7, the CDR3 gives the full variable domain: DAGVTQSPTHLIKTRGQQVTLRCSPISGHKSVSWYQQVLGQGPQFIFQYYEKEERGRGNFPDRFSARQFPNYSSELNVNALLLGDSALYLCASSLGELGNYEQYFGPGTRLTVT.

V is TRBV7-9 and J is TRBJ2-5, with TRBD2 as a possible D gene (6 bases). This CDR3 has 13 amino acids. Per germline, CDR1 SEHNR and CDR2 FQNEAQ (reference sequence). V lost 1 base to trimming and J lost 11 bases, with 14 bases between them. The CDR3 loop reads CASSLGEWGEQYF. As DNA, the CDR3 is TGTGCCAGCAGCTTAGGGGAGTGGGGGGAGCAGTACTTC.

The chain links TRBV7-9 to TRBJ2-2; 10 positions match TRBD2. The CDR3 extends over 16 amino acids. Germline assignment: CDR1 SEHNR and CDR2 FQNEAQ (reference sequence). Unmatched junction bases numbered 8, after V lost 2 bases and J lost 8 bases. CDR3 protein: CASSLWLAGVGGELFF. Written as DNA, the CDR3 is TGTGCCAGCAGCTTATGGCTAGCGGGGGTCGGTGGGGAGCTGTTTTTT.

This clonotype has ten or more counts. The chain joins TRBV5-1 to TRBJ2-5; perhaps TRBD2 as D (6 bases). The CDR3 loop spans 17 amino acids. Trimming removed 2 bases at V and 8 bases at J, with 25 bases between. The germline CDR1 and CDR2 sequences are SGHRS and YFSETQ. The CDR3 nucleotides read TGCGCCAGCAGCTTATGTCCACGGGACTTAGGTTTATGCACCCAGTACTTC. Its translation: CASSLCPRDLGLCTQYF.

Note on this clonotype: Germline is not matched at one junction end, which may reflect a read error. The chain couples TRBV18 to TRBJ2-5; 9 nucleotides agree with TRBD2. CDR3 length: 17 residues. The germline V gene encodes CDR1 KGHSH and CDR2 LQKENI. The CDR3 reads CASSPGLAPLYQKTQYF. Here the CDR3 DNA reads TGTGCCAGCTCACCCGGACTAGCGCCTCTTTACCAAAAGACCCAGTACTTC.

The rearrangement links TRBV5-1 to TRBJ1-3; D ambiguous. Between the trimmed V and J ends, which lost 0 bases and 0 bases, there was a span of 10 bases. The length of the CDR3 is 16 residues. Per the germline V gene, CDR1 is SGHRS and CDR2 is YFSETQ. The CDR3 here is CASSLGAGSSGNTIYF. CDR3 DNA sequence: TGCGCCAGCAGCTTGGGGGCAGGCAGCTCTGGAAACACCATATATTTT.

This sequence joins TRBV12-3 or TRBV12-4 and TRBJ2-7; 8 bases are a match to TRBD1. The V segment lost 2 bases and the J segment 1 base; nucleotides outside the gene matches: 4. The CDR3 length is 15 residues. The CDR3 loop is CASSLRGQASYEQYF. Written as DNA, the CDR3 is TGTGCCAGCAGTTTAAGGGGACAGGCGTCCTACGAGCAGTACTTC.

This clonotype was seen once. The chain joins TRBV4-2 to TRBJ2-3; no clear D. V lost 5 bases to trimming and J lost 1 base, with 13 bases between them. Germline values: CDR1 LGHNA, CDR2 YNFKEQ. CDR3 length: 15 residues. The CDR3 DNA is TGTGCCAGCAGCTCTAAGGCCGAGGGCACAGATACGCAGTATTTT. Translated: CASSSKAEGTDTQYF.